This T cell receptor (beta chain) was captured by sequencing in a study of blood T cells in healthy people across ages. The study's findings and limits: Higher diversity and more naive CD4+ cells were features of long-lived donors, compared to aged donors. Lack of knowledge of donor CMV status possibly confounded expanded clonotype changes.

This clonotype was observed a few times. What it binds is not known. Germline values: CDR1 LGHNA, CDR2 YNFKEQ. Between the trimmed V and J ends, which lost 0 bases and 4 bases, there was a span of 12 bases. The CDR3 runs 15 residues. Through a sample-barcoded 5' primer and a J-beta primer mix, a second PCR was run for roughly 6 to 12 cycles. TCRdb re-called the 5' RACE reads through MiXCR, storing one row per CDR3 protein. This sample carries hundreds of thousands of distinct CDR3 sequences, approximately 50% of them seen once, and the ten largest clones take roughly 31%. Sequenced input: blood. The chain carries TRBV4-2 and TRBJ1-2, with D perhaps matching TRBD1 (5 bases). This sequence originates from an older woman in good health. CDR3 region: CASSQERSGGYGYTF. The CDR3 DNA is TGTGCCAGCAGCCAAGAAAGGTCGGGGGGCTATGGCTACACCTTC.